The T cell receptor (beta chain) described here comes from a study of tumor-infiltrating lymphocytes in primary liver carcinoma. The CDR3 length is 16 residues. Notes on this clonotype: One end of the junction does not line up with germline, which may come from a read error.

The authors took blood RNA from unsorted whole blood and also extracted germline DNA. From around 520 ng of total RNA, TCR beta-specific cDNA was reverse-transcribed using a constant-region primer. Amplification in three nested multiplex PCR rounds with slightly modified ARM-PCR gave rise to TCR beta libraries. Two initial PCR rounds of around 9 cycles each paired TRBV1-TRBV30 forward primers with a C-beta reverse primer. TCRdb reanalysed the multiplex PCR reads using MiXCR and keeps one entry per CDR3 protein. The repertoire holds 300,000 to 350,000 distinct CDR3 sequences, with 50% to 60% as singletons.

Sequencing was performed on peripheral blood. The TCR sequence derives from a woman aged 25 to 39 with primary liver carcinoma and hepatitis B virus infection. V and J are TRBV12-3 or TRBV12-4 and TRBJ2-4; 8 nucleotides match TRBD1. The DNA of the CDR3 is TGTGCCAGCAGTAACCGAGTCGGACAGGGAGCAAACGTTCAGTACTTC. The encoded protein is CASSNRVGQGANVQYF.